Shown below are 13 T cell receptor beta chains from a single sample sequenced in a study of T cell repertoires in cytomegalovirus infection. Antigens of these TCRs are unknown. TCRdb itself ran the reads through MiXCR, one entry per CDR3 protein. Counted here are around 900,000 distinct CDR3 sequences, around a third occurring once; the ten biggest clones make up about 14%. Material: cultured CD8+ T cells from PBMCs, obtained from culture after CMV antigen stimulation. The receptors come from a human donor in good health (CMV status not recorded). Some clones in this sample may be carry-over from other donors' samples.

CDR3 residues: CSARTGTDFYEQYF. DNA for the CDR3: TGCAGTGCTAGAACCGGGACGGATTTTTACGAGCAGTACTTC. The J gene is TRBJ2-7, the V gene TRBV20-1, with D perhaps given as TRBD1 or TRBD2 (5 bases each). The CDR3 is 14 amino acids. Germline CDR1 reads DFQATT; CDR2 reads SNEGSKA (reference sequence). V gave up 2 bases and J gave up 4 bases, with 15 bases separating them.

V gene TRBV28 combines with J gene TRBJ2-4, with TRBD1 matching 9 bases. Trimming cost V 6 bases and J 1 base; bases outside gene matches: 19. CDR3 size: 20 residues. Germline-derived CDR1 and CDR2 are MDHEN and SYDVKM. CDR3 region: CASSDLPGQGFLFAKNIQYF. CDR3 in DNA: TGTGCCAGCAGCGACCTTCCGGGACAGGGCTTTCTGTTCGCCAAAAACATTCAGTACTTC.

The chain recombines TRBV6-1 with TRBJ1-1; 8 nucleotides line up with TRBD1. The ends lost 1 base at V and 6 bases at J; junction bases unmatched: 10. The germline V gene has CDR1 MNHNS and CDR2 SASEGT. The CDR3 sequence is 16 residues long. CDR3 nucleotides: TGTGCCAGCAGTGAAGTCTGGGACAGGACCCACCCTGAAGCTTTCTTT. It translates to CASSEVWDRTHPEAFF.

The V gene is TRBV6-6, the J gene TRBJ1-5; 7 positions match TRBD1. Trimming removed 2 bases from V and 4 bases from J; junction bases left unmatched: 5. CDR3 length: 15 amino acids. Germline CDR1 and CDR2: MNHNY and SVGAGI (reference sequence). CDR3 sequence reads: CASSYPGTVNQPQHF. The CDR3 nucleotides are TGTGCCAGCAGTTACCCCGGGACAGTTAATCAGCCCCAGCATTTT.

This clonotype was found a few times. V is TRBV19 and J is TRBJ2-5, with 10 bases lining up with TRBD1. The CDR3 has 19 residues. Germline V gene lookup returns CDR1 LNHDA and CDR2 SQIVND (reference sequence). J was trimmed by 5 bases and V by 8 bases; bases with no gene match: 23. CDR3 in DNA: TGTGCCAGTCACCCGCCTTACAACCCGGGACAGGGGAGTCGGGAGACCCAGTACTTC. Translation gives CASHPPYNPGQGSRETQYF.

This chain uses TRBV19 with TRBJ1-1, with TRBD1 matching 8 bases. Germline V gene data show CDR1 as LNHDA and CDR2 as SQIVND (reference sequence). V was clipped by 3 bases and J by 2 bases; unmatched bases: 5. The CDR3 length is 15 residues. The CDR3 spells CASSMEGTGNTEAFF. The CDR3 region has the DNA TGTGCCAGTAGTATGGAAGGGACAGGTAACACTGAAGCTTTCTTT.

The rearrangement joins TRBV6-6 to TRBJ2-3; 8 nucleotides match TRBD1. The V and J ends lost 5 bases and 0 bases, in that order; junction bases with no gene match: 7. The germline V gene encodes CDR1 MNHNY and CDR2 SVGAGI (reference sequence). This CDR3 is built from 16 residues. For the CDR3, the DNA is TGTGCCAGCAGTGTCGACAGGGGACGAAGCACAGATACGCAGTATTTT. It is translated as CASSVDRGRSTDTQYF.

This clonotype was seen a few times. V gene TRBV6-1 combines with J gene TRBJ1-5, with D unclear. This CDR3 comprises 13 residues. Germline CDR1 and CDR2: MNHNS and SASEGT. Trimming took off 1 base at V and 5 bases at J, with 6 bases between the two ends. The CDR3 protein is CASSEVPYQPQHF. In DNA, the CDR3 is TGTGCCAGCAGTGAAGTTCCTTATCAGCCCCAGCATTTT.

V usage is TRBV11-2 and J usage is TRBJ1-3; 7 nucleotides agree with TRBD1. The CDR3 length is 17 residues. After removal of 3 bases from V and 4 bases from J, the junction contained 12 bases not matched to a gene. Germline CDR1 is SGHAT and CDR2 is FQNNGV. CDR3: CASSFWPGQPGGNTIYF. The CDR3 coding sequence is TGTGCCAGCAGCTTTTGGCCGGGACAGCCGGGAGGAAACACCATATATTTT.

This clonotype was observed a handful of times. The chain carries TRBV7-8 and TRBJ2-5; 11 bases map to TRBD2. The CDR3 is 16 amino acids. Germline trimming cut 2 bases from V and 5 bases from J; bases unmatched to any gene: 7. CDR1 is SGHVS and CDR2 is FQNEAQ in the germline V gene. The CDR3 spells CASSLLSGGGMETQYF. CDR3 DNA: TGTGCCAGCAGCTTACTTAGCGGGGGGGGGATGGAGACCCAGTACTTC.

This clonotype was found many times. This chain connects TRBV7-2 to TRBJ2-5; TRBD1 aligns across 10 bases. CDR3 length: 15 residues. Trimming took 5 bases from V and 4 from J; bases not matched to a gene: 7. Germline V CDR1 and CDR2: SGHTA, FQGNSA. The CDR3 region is CASSPRDRGRETQYF. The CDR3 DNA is TGTGCCAGCAGCCCCCGGGACAGGGGTCGAGAGACCCAGTACTTC.

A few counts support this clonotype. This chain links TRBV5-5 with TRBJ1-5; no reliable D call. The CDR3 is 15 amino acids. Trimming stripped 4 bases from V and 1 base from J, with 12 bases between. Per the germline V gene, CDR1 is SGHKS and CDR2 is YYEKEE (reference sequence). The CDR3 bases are TGTGCCAGCAGCCTCGAGGAGTTCAGCAATCAGCCCCAGCATTTT. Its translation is CASSLEEFSNQPQHF.

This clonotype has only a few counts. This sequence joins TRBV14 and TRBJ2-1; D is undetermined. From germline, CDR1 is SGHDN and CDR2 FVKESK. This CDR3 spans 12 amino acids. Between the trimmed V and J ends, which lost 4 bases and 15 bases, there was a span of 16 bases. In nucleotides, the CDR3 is TGTGCCAGCAGCCTCAGACCCCCCGAGTCGTTCTTC. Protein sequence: CASSLRPPESFF.